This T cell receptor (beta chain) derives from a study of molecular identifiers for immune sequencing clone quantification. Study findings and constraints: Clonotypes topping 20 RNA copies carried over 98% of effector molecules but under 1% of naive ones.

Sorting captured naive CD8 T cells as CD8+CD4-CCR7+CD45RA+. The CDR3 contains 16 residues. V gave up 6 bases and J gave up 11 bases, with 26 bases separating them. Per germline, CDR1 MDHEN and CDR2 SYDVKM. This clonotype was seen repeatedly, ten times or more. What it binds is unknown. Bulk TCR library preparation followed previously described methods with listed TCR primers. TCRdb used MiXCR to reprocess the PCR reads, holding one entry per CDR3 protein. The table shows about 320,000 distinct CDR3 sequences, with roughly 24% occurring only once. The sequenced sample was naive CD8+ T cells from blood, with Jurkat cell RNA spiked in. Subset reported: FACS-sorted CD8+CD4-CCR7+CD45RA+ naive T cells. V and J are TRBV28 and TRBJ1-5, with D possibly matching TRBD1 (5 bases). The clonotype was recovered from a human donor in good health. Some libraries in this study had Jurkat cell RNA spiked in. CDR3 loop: CASRPLGGAFSMAQHF. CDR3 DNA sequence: TGTGCCAGCAGACCTCTAGGAGGGGCCTTCAGTATGGCCCAGCATTTT.